One sample yielded the 17 T cell receptor beta chains listed below, sequenced in a study of blood T cells in healthy people across ages. A second PCR, run for 7 to 11 cycles, used a sample-barcoded 5' primer plus a J-beta primer mix. TCRdb reprocessed the 5' RACE reads with MiXCR, giving one entry per CDR3 protein. Of 1.5 million to 2 million distinct CDR3 sequences detected, about 39% appear once; the ten largest clones hold around 23%. The sample taken for sequencing was blood. These receptors were obtained from a human donor in good health.

The sample holds a few counts of this clonotype. The chain has TRBV6-4 and TRBJ1-5, with D maybe TRBD1 (5 bases). The CDR3 is 13 amino acids. Trimming left V 4 bases short and J 9 bases short, with 13 bases between. Germline values: CDR1 MRHNA, CDR2 SNTAGT. The CDR3 loop reads CASSVRVGTPQHF. The CDR3 region has the DNA TGTGCCAGCAGTGTCAGGGTCGGGACGCCCCAGCATTTT.

This clonotype was seen a handful of times. J is TRBJ1-1 and V is TRBV5-1; D call uncertain. This CDR3 comprises 14 residues. Germline V gene data show CDR1 as SGHRS and CDR2 as YFSETQ. The germline V and J ends were trimmed by 2 bases and 8 bases, with 16 bases remaining between them. CDR3 in DNA: TGCGCCAGCAGCTTCTCTACCGCCAAATACGAAGCTTTCTTT. As protein: CASSFSTAKYEAFF. The full variable domain, rest sourced from reference TRBV5-1 and TRBJ1-1, is KAGVTQTPRYLIKTRGQQVTLSCSPISGHRSVSWYQQTPGQGLQFLFEYFSETQRNKGNFPGRFSGRQFSNSRSEMNVSTLELGDSALYLCASSFSTAKYEAFFGQGTRLTVV.

The V call is TRBV5-1, the J call TRBJ1-2; D unresolved. The germline V and J ends were trimmed by 0 bases and 4 bases, with 16 bases remaining between them. Germline V gene lookup returns CDR1 SGHRS and CDR2 YFSETQ. CDR3 length: 16 residues. The CDR3 DNA reads as TGCGCCAGCAGCTTGGCTCCCCAGACTAACTCCTATGGCTACACCTTC. Encoded protein: CASSLAPQTNSYGYTF.

This chain joins TRBV29-1 and TRBJ1-1; possibly TRBD1 for D (6 bases). V was pared by 6 bases and J by 8 bases, with 16 bases between. Germline loops: CDR1 SQVTM, CDR2 ANQGSEA. This CDR3 has 12 residues. The CDR3 here is CSVKQGWGEAFF. CDR3 in DNA: TGCAGCGTCAAACAGGGATGGGGAGAAGCTTTCTTT.

V is TRBV19 and J is TRBJ2-7; maybe TRBD1 (6 bases). The CDR3 is made up of 14 amino acids. Germline-derived CDR1 and CDR2 are LNHDA and SQIVND (reference sequence). V was trimmed by 4 bases and J by 0 bases, leaving 10 bases between them. CDR3: CASSNRANSYEQYF. Written as DNA, the CDR3 is TGTGCCAGTAGTAACAGGGCGAACTCCTACGAGCAGTACTTC.

The rearrangement joins TRBV7-9 to TRBJ1-1; the D is unclear. V shed 5 bases and J shed 3 bases, with 7 bases lying between them. The CDR3 sequence is 12 residues long. Germline V lookup: CDR1 SEHNR, CDR2 FQNEAQ (reference sequence). This chain's CDR3 is CASSHTYTEAFF. CDR3 sequence (DNA): TGTGCCAGCAGCCATACGTACACTGAAGCTTTCTTT.

The CDR3 coding sequence is TGTGCCAGCAGTGATCCCCACAGGGGGCAGGGTGGCTACACCTTC. Protein product: CASSDPHRGQGGYTF. The rearrangement links TRBV25-1 to TRBJ1-2, with 9 nucleotides matching TRBD1. The V segment lost 3 bases and the J segment 7 bases; nucleotides outside the gene matches: 9. Germline V gene sequence: CDR1 MGHDK, CDR2 SYGVNS. This CDR3 spans 15 amino acids.

The chain employs TRBV6-1 and TRBJ1-5, with a weak D call TRBD1 (6 bases). V lost 6 bases, J lost 5 bases, and 17 bases lay in between. CDR1 and CDR2 from the germline V gene are MNHNS and SASEGT. The length of the CDR3 is 15 residues. CDR3 amino acids: CASRAETGSDQPQHF. CDR3 DNA: TGTGCCAGCAGAGCTGAAACAGGGTCCGATCAGCCCCAGCATTTT.

This clonotype was counted once. The genes are TRBV20-1 and TRBJ2-5, with D maybe TRBD2 (6 bases). The CDR3 totals 14 residues. CDR1 is DFQATT, CDR2 SNEGSKA, per germline (reference sequence). Deletions cut 3 bases from V and 3 bases from J, with 14 bases between. The CDR3 loop reads CSARGMGLEETQYF. For the CDR3, the DNA is TGCAGTGCTAGGGGAATGGGACTCGAAGAGACCCAGTACTTC.

CDR3 sequence reads: CSLAGPYSYNEQFF. In nucleotides, the CDR3 is TGCAGCTTAGCGGGGCCCTACTCCTACAATGAGCAGTTCTTC. J is TRBJ2-1 and V is TRBV20-1, with 8 bases matching TRBD2. CDR1 DFQATT and CDR2 SNEGSKA come from the germline V gene (reference sequence). The CDR3 has 14 residues.

V is TRBV7-2 and J is TRBJ1-2; D may be TRBD1 (5 bases). The CDR3 totals 15 residues. Germline lookup yields CDR1 SGHTA and CDR2 FQGNSA. V lost 2 bases, J lost 7 bases, and 17 bases lay in between. The CDR3 reads CASSLLSGMEAGYTF. The CDR3 nucleotides read TGTGCCAGCAGCTTATTGTCAGGGATGGAGGCTGGCTACACCTTC. Full variable domain (rest looked up from reference TRBV7-2 and TRBJ1-2): GAGVSQSPSNKVTEKGKDVELRCDPISGHTALYWYRQSLGQGLEFLIYFQGNSAPDKSGLPSDRFSAERTGGSVSTLTIQRTQQEDSAVYLCASSLLSGMEAGYTFGSGTRLTVV.

This clonotype has only a few counts. The chain combines TRBV29-1 with TRBJ1-2; 8 bases agree with TRBD1. Germline V gene data show CDR1 as SQVTM and CDR2 as ANQGSEA. CDR3 length equals 12 residues. The CDR3 region is CNVDSDRAGYTF. CDR3 coding DNA: TGCAACGTGGATTCGGACAGGGCGGGCTACACCTTC.

This chain uses TRBV13 with TRBJ2-7; D gene uncertain. Germline V gives CDR1 PRHDT, CDR2 FYEKMQ (reference sequence). Trimming stripped 4 bases from V and 3 bases from J, with 10 bases between. The CDR3 contains 13 residues. The CDR3 reads CASSYRALYEQYF. As DNA, the CDR3 is TGTGCCAGCAGCTACCGGGCCCTCTACGAGCAGTACTTC. The full variable domain, with the rest looked up from reference TRBV13 and TRBJ2-7, is AAGVIQSPRHLIKEKRETATLKCYPIPRHDTVYWYQQGPGQDPQFLISFYEKMQSDKGSIPDRFSAQQFSDYHSELNMSSLELGDSALYFCASSYRALYEQYFGPGTRLTVT.

This clonotype appeared a few times. The CDR3 nucleotides read TGTGCCAGCAGCAGTCAGGCGAAACGGGACGAGCAGTACTTC. This encodes CASSSQAKRDEQYF. The chain carries TRBV14 and TRBJ2-7; no clear D. The V end was cut by 5 bases, the J end by 5 bases, with 16 bases between. The CDR3 extends over 14 amino acids. From germline, CDR1 is SGHDN and CDR2 FVKESK.

On this clonotype itself: The conserved phenylalanine or tryptophan normally closing the CDR3 is absent here, so this likely arose from a read error. The chain carries TRBV6-2 or TRBV6-3 and TRBJ1-5; TRBD1 matches 10 bases. V gave up 2 bases and J gave up 3 bases; unmatched junction bases: 10. The CDR3 is 18 residues long. Germline V CDR1 and CDR2: MNHEY, SVGEGT. The CDR3 loop reads CASSYRSDRGGLNQPQHS. CDR3 nucleotide sequence: TGTGCCAGCAGTTACCGTTCGGACAGGGGGGGACTCAATCAGCCCCAGCATTCT.

This clonotype was seen a handful of times. The chain recombines TRBV9 with TRBJ1-4; D uncertain. CDR1 SGDLS and CDR2 YYNGEE come from the germline V gene. CDR3 length: 14 amino acids. Trimming shortened V by 2 bases and J by 0 bases, and 5 bases separated the two germline ends. The CDR3 DNA reads as TGTGCCAGCAGCGTTTACGCAACTAATGAAAAACTGTTTTTT. It is translated as CASSVYATNEKLFF.

This clonotype was picked up one time. The chain is built from TRBV12-3 or TRBV12-4 and TRBJ1-4; 7 nucleotides line up with TRBD1. J was trimmed by 7 bases and V by 6 bases; bases with no gene match: 5. CDR3 size: 13 residues. The CDR3 protein is CASSPGGSEKLFF. The CDR3 DNA sequence: TGTGCCAGCAGCCCAGGGGGAAGTGAAAAACTGTTTTTT.